These T cell receptor beta chains were read from a single sample in a study of cytomegalovirus exposure and HLA in healthy donors. Libraries were prepared by immunoSEQ multiplex PCR; TCRdb keeps only in-frame clonotypes and omits some of them. Here the sample spans about 190,000 clones, 80% being singletons. Input material: PBMCs. Receptors originate from a boy between 5 and 17 years old in good health and CMV-seronegative. CDR3s include the opening cysteine and the closing phenylalanine or tryptophan. Fields, in order: CDR3 length, clone size, V gene, CDR3 protein. Not every row has a clone size; where given, it reads once, few, many or a size class.

>15|NA|TRBV6-5
CASSYSMTGRYGYTF
>17|NA|TRBV11-2
CASSLRAGTSGANVLTF
>13|NA|TRBV27
CASSPRTSYEQYF
>11|NA|TRBV29-1
CSVAKTGEAFF
>13|NA|TRBV6-5
CASTNVGAYGYTF
>15|NA|TRBV5-4
CASSAALAEQETQYF
>13|NA|TRBV11-3
CASSLGRRYEQYF
>15|NA|TRBV6-5
CASSPGTGVGDTQYF
>13|NA|TRBV29-1
CSVVRQLNTEAFF
>15|NA|TRBV19
CASSLGLAGGHEQFF
>13|NA|TRBV6-5
CASSYRGPGGYTF
>14|NA|TRBV6-6
CASSSGDLIYEQYF
>15|NA|TRBV9
CASSPGTAHAGELFF
>15|NA|TRBV27
CASSLFQRGADTQYF
>14|NA|TRBV7-9
CASSLSSGLYEQYF
>15|NA|TRBV19
CASSRDIRRTDTQYF
>18|NA|TRBV15
CATSRVRLAANPYNKQFF
>13|NA|TRBV2
CASDGQTNYGYTF
>15|NA|TRBV7-3
CASSFGAARTDTQYF
>16|NA|TRBV10-2
CASSALLTGSNQPQHF
>15|NA|TRBV6-5
CASSYSNRGGNTIYF
>16|NA|TRBV4-1
CASSQERGKNTGELFF
>16|NA|TRBV9
CASSDGGGSGANVLTF
>13|NA|TRBV7-3
CASSSDRAWGYTF
>13|NA|TRBV29-1
CSARPGGNEKLFF
>18|NA|TRBV19
CASSIGSTGSRLTYEQYF
>16|NA|TRBV25-1
CASSESRARGSTEAFF
>15|once|TRBV28
CASSRPPGANEKLFF
>12|NA|TRBV5-1
CASSVGTDEQFF
>13|once|TRBV2
CASSRRVRNEQFF
>12|once|TRBV6-5
CASSFGNQPQHF
>13|NA|TRBV29-1
CSVQDRFTDTQYF
>13|NA|TRBV9
CASSVVEGSGAFF
>15|NA|TRBV28
CASRKAGGWSGELFF
>15|few|TRBV5-1
CASSLAGVGNTEAFF
>15|NA|TRBV7-2
CASSLLDAGTYEQYF
>14|NA|TRBV29-1
CSVSGGSSNQPQHF
>15|NA|TRBV21-1
CASLSGEGGNTEAFF
>16|NA|TRBV10-3
CAISEFFAGTYNEQFF
>13|NA|TRBV5-6
CASSGGRFEKLFF